The present T cell receptor (beta chain) was sequenced within a study of blood T cell repertoires in COVID-19 (dated by TCRdb to about 2020). With regard to the full study: Samples covering the acute and convalescent phases of COVID-19 were provided by collaborators in the United States, Italy and Spain. HLA class I and class II types, where available, came from metadata supplied by the sample provider rather than from assay-based typing. The repertoires were released in a freely available public database meant as a resource for research on the immune response to SARS-CoV-2. The material from the prospective study consisted of cDNA or gDNA derived from T cells, B-cell-depleted T cells, or PBMCs. Samples were obtained from the ongoing ImmuneRACE study (first 160 participants) and from 950 to 1,500 subjects provided by 6 global collaborators. Sample metadata almost always included a de-identified subject ID, COVID-19 status, age in years and sex. Subjects who had been exposed to COVID-19, were actively infected with it, or had recovered from it provided the deeply sampled blood TCRbeta repertoires that made up the dataset. The investigation overall reported the following: The quantity of clinical and demographic metadata differed by source and by participant and was supplied without curation.

The collaborating institutions used their own protocols to collect whole blood in K2EDTA tubes. Collaborator samples were shipped for TCRbeta analysis as frozen whole blood, isolated PBMCs, or DNA extracted from either sample type. Counted from cysteine to phenylalanine, this CDR3 has 16 amino acids. Of the read, only the CDR3 DNA is kept; its 48 bases are in frame from base 1. Between the V and J ends, shortened by 3 bases and 0 bases respectively, the junction contains 10 bases. Sequences SGDLS (CDR1) and YYNGEE (CDR2) are obtained from the germline V gene. For this clone: No antigen is known for it. Base qualities were left out, and no much larger clone turns up one base away.

TCRbeta CDR3 regions were amplified from genomic DNA using the immunoSEQ Assay, a bias-controlled multiplex PCR. In the paper's pipeline: Nucleated cell counts per sample were estimated from amplification of reference gene primers within the assay. Sequence reads were collapsed and filtered to measure the absolute abundance of every unique TCRbeta CDR3 rearrangement. For each sample, productive Simpson clonality was calculated as the square root of Simpson's diversity index across productive rearrangements. In its TCRdb copy, this immuneACCESS table keeps in-frame sequences only and misses some clones. Where compared with another copy, unresolved V genes explain less than half of these, and the others have no known cause. That table gives V, J and clone size, and the DNA gave D and trimming. This sample gives some 220,000 clones in total; over 70% of them show up just once. In total, the top ten clones hold 7.2% of the sample.

Material: peripheral blood. Here the chain combines TRBV9 and TRBJ1-6, with a tentative D gene TRBD1 over 5 matching bases. The receptor was isolated from a woman aged 70-85 years with acute or convalescent COVID-19. Here the CDR3 is given as CASSAGLHSYNSPLHF. The DNA sequence follows: TGTGCCAGCAGCGCGGGACTCCACTCCTATAATTCACCCCTCCACTTT.